The 2 T cell receptor beta chains listed next were all sequenced from one sample in a study of PD-1 blockade in classical Hodgkin lymphoma. Assay: immunoSEQ multiplex PCR; the TCRdb copy retains only in-frame clones and omits some. The sample has over 85,000 clones, over 75% seen once. Time point specified: cycle 4 day 1 (C4D1), after more than five weeks of nivolumab. All the patients suffered relapse after autologous stem cell transplantation, and brentuximab vedotin exposure differed. Source: peripheral blood mononuclear cells (PBMCs), taken before the fourth cycle of nivolumab. These receptors were obtained from a human donor with classical Hodgkin lymphoma.

V and J are TRBV7-9 and TRBJ2-1, with D perhaps matching TRBD2 (5 bases). CDR3 length: 17 amino acids. The V gene's germline CDR1 is SEHNR and CDR2 FQNEAQ (reference sequence). Trimming shortened V by 3 bases and J by 0 bases, and 15 bases separated the two germline ends. The CDR3 nucleotides are TGTGCCAGCAGCTTCATCAGACGGGGATACTCCTACAATGAGCAGTTCTTC. Translating it yields CASSFIRRGYSYNEQFF. The complete variable domain, with remaining parts taken from reference TRBV7-9 and TRBJ2-1, reads DTGVSQNPRHKITKRGQNVTFRCDPISEHNRLYWYRQTLGQGPEFLTYFQNEAQLEKSRLLSDRFSAERPKGSFSTLEIQRTEQGDSAMYLCASSFIRRGYSYNEQFFGPGTRLTVL.

The rearrangement links TRBV12-5 to TRBJ1-6; D uncertain. The CDR3 spans 18 residues. V was pared by 0 bases and J by 0 bases, with 12 bases between. Germline V gene sequence: CDR1 LGHNT, CDR2 FRNRAP. The CDR3 here is CASGLVLSRSSYNSPLHF. Here the CDR3 DNA reads TGTGCTAGTGGTTTGGTACTAAGTCGGAGCTCCTATAATTCACCCCTCCACTTT.